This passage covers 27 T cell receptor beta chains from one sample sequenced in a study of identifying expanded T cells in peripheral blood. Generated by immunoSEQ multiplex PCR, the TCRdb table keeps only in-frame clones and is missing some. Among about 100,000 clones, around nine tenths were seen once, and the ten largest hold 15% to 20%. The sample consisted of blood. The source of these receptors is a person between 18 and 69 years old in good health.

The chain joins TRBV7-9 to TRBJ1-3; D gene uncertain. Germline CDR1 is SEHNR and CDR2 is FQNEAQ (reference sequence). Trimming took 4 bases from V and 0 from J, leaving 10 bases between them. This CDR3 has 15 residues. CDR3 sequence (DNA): TGTGCCAGCAGCTATTCGGGGAGCTCTGGAAACACCATATATTTT. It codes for CASSYSGSSGNTIYF.

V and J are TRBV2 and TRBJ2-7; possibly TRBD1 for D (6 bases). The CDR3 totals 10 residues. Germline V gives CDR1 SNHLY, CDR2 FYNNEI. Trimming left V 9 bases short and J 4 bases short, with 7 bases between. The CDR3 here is CASQGYEQYF. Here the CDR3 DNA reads TGTGCCAGTCAGGGGTACGAGCAGTACTTC.

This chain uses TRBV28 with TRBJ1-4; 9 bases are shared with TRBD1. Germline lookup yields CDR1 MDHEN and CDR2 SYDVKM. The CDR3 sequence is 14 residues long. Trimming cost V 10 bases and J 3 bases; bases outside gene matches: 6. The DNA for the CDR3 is TGTGCCACCGGACAGGGGTCCGCTAATGAAAAACTGTTTTTT. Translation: CATGQGSANEKLFF.

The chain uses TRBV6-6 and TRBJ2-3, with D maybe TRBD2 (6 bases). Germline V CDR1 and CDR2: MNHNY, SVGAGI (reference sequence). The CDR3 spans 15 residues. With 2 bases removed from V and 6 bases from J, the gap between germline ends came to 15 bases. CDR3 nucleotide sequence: TGTGCCAGCAGTTACCGCGGGACCTTCGGGGATACGCAGTATTTT. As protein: CASSYRGTFGDTQYF.

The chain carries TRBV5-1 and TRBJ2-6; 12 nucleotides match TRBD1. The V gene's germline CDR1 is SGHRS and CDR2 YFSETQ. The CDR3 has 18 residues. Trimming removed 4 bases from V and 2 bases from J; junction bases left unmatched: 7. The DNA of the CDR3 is TGCGCCAGCAGCAGTACCGGGACAGGGGGCGCTGGGGCCAACGTCCTGACTTTC. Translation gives CASSSTGTGGAGANVLTF.

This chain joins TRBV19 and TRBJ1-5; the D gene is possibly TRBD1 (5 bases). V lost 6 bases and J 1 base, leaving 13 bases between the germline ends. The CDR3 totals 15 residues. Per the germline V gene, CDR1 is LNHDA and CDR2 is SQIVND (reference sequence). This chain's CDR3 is CASSVGEWSNQPQHF. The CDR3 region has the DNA TGTGCCAGTAGCGTGGGGGAATGGAGCAATCAGCCCCAGCATTTT.

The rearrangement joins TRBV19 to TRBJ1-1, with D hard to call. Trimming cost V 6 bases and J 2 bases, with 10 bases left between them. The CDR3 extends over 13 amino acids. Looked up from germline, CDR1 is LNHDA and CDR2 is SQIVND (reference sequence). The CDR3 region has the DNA TGTGCCAGTAGAAGGCAGGCCAACACTGAAGCTTTCTTT. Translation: CASRRQANTEAFF.

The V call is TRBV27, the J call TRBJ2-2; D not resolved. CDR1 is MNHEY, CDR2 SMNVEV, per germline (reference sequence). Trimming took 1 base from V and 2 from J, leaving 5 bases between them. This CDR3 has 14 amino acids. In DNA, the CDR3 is TGTGCCAGCAGTTTATTGGGCAACACCGGGGAGCTGTTTTTT. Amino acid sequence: CASSLLGNTGELFF.

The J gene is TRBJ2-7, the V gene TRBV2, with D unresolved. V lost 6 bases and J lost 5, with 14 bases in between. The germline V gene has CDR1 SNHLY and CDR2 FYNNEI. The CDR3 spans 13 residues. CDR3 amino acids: CASSQGSGDEQYF. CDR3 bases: TGTGCCAGCAGCCAAGGCTCAGGCGACGAGCAGTACTTC.

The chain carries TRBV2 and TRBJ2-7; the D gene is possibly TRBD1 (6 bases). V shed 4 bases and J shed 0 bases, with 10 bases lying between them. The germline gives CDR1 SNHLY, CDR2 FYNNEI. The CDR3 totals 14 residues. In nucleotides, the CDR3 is TGTGCCAGCAGTGTGCAGGGGAACTCCTACGAGCAGTACTTC. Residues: CASSVQGNSYEQYF. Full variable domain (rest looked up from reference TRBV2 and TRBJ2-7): EPEVTQTPSHQVTQMGQEVILRCVPISNHLYFYWYRQILGQKVEFLVSFYNNEISEKSEIFDDQFSVERPDGSNFTLKIRSTKLEDSAMYFCASSVQGNSYEQYFGPGTRLTVT.

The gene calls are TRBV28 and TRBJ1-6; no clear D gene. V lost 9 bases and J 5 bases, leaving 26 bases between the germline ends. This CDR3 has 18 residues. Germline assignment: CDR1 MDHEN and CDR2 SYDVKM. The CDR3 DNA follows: TGTGCCAGTCGCCCCTACTCGGGTTCGATCTTGGATAATTCACCCCTCCACTTT. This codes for CASRPYSGSILDNSPLHF.

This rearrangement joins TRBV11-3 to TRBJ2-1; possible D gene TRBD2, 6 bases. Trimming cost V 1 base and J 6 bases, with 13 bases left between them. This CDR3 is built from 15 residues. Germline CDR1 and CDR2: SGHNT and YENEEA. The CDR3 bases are TGTGCCAGCAGCTTAGGGGGGGTTAGCGGCAATGAGCAGTTCTTC. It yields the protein CASSLGGVSGNEQFF.

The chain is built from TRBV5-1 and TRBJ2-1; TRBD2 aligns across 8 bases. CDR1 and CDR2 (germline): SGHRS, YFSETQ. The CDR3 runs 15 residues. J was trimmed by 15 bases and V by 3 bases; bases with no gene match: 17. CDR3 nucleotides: TGCGCCAGCAGCTCGGAGGGACTAGGGTACGTCCCGGGGTTCTTC. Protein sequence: CASSSEGLGYVPGFF.

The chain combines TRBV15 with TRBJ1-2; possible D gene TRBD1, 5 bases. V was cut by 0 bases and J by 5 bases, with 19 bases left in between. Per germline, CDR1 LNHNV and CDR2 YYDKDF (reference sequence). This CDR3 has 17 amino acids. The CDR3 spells CATSRDLDARDLYGYTF. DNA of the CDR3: TGTGCCACCAGCAGAGACTTGGACGCGCGGGACCTTTATGGCTACACCTTC.

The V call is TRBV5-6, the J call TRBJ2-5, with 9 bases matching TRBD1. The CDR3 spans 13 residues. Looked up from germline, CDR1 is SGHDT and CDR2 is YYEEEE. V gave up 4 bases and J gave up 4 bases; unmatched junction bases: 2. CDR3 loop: CASSVTGGETQYF. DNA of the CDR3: TGTGCCAGCAGCGTGACAGGGGGAGAGACCCAGTACTTC.

For the CDR3, the DNA is TGTGCCAGCAGCTTGCAGGGTAATCAGCCCCAGCATTTT. Translation gives CASSLQGNQPQHF. The chain has TRBV5-5 and TRBJ1-5; possible D gene TRBD1, 5 bases. Trimming pared 1 base from V and 4 bases from J, leaving 6 bases between. Per germline, CDR1 SGHKS and CDR2 YYEKEE (reference sequence). This CDR3 has 13 residues.

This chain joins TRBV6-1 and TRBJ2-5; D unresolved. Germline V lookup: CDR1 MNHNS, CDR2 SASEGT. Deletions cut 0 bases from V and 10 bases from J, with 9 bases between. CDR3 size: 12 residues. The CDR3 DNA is TGTGCCAGCAGTGAAGCGGAAGGAGTCCAGTACTTC. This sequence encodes CASSEAEGVQYF.

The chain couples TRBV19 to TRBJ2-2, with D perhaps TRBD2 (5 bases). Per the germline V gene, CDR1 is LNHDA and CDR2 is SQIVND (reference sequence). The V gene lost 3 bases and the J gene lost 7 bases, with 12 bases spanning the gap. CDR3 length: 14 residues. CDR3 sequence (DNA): TGTGCCAGTAGTATGGGAGTGGGCAGCGGGGAGCTGTTTTTT. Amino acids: CASSMGVGSGELFF.

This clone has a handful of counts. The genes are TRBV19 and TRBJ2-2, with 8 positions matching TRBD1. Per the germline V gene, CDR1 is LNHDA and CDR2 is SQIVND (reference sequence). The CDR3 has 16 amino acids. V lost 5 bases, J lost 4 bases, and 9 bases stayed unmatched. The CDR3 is CASSQGQGGRTGELFF. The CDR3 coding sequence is TGTGCCAGTAGTCAAGGACAGGGAGGACGCACCGGGGAGCTGTTTTTT.

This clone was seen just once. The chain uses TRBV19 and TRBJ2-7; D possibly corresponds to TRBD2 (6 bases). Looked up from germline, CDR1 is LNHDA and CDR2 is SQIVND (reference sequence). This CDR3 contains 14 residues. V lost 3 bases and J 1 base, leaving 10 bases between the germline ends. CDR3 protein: CASSIGSGSYEQYF. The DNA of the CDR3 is TGTGCCAGTAGTATTGGTAGCGGATCCTACGAGCAGTACTTC.

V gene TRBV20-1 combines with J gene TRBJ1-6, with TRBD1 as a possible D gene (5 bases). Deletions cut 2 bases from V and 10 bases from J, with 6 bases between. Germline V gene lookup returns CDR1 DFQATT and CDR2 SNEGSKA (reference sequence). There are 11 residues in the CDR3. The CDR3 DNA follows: TGCAGTGCTAGACAGGGCTCACCCCTCCACTTT. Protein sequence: CSARQGSPLHF.

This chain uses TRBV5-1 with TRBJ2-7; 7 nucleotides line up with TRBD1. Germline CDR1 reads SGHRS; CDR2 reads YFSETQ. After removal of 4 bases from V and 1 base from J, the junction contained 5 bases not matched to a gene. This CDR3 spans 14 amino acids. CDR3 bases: TGCGCCAGCAGCCCCGACAGGGAGTCCTACGAGCAGTACTTC. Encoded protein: CASSPDRESYEQYF.

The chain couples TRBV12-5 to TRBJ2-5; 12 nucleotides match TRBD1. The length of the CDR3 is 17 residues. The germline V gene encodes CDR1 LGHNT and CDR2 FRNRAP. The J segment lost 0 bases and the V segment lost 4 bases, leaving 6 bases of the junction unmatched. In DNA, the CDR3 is TGTGCTAGTGGTTCCGGGACAGGGGGCGGCTACCAAGAGACCCAGTACTTC. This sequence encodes CASGSGTGGGYQETQYF.

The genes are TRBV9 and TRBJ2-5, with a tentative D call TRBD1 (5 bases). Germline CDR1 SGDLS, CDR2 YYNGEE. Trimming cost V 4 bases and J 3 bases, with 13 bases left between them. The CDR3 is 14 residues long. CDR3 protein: CASSYQDMEETQYF. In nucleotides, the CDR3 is TGTGCCAGCAGCTACCAGGACATGGAAGAGACCCAGTACTTC.

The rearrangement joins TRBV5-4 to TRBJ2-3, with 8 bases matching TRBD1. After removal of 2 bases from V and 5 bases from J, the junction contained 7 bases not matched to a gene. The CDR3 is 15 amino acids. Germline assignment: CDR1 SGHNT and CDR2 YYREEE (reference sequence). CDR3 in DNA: TGTGCCAGCAGCTTCCAGGGGGCACGTAGAGATACGCAGTATTTT. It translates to CASSFQGARRDTQYF.

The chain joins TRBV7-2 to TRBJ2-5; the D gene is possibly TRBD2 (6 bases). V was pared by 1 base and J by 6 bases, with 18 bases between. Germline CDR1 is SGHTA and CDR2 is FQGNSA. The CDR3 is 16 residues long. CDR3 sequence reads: CASSLGAGTPPKTQYF. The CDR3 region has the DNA TGTGCCAGCAGCTTAGGGGCGGGGACCCCTCCGAAGACCCAGTACTTC.

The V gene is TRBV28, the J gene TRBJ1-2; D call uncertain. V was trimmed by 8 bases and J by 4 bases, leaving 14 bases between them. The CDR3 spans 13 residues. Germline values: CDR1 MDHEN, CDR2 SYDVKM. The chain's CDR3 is CASHKAYIYGYTF. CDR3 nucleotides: TGTGCCAGCCACAAGGCATATATCTATGGCTACACCTTC.